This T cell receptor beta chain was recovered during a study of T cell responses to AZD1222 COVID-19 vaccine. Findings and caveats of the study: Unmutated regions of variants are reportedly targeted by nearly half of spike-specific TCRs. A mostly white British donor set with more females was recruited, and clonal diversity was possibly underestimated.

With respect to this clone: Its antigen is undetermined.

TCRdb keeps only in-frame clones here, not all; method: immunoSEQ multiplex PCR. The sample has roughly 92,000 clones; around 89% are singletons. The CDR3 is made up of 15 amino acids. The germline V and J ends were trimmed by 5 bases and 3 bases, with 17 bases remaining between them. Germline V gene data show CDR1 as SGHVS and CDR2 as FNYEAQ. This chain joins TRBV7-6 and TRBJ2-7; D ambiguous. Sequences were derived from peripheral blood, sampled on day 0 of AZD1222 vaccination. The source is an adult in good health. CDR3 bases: TGTGCCAGCAGCCAATCAGGTGAAGCAGACTACGAGCAGTACTTC. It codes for CASSQSGEADYEQYF.